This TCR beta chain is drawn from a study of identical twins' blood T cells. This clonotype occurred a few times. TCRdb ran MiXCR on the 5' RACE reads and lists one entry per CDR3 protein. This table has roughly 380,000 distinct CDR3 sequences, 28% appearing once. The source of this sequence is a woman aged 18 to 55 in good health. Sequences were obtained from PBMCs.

The CDR3: CASSLAGGYTEAFF. The CDR3 DNA sequence: TGTGCCAGCAGCTTAGCGGGGGGGTACACTGAAGCTTTCTTT. The rearrangement uses TRBV7-2 and TRBJ1-1; tentatively, D is TRBD1 (5 bases). The ends were cut back, 0 bases at V and 3 bases at J, with 8 bases in the middle. The germline gives CDR1 SGHTA, CDR2 FQGNSA. This CDR3 has 14 residues.